Listed here is a single T cell receptor (beta chain). What it recognizes is unknown. This record belongs to a study of OX40 agonist ivuxolimab in advanced cancers. Looking at the study overall: Patients with hepatocellular carcinoma, melanoma, renal cell or head and neck cancer made up the dose-escalation patients. Study observations and caveats: Expanded peripheral T cell antigen specificity was not determined. CD4+ and CD8+ T cells in blood underwent clonal expansion by week 6 at 0.1 to 3.0 mg/kg.

Produced via immunoSEQ multiplex PCR; TCRdb's table is partial and in-frame only. The sample records about 83,000 clones, 91% being singletons. Germline lookup yields CDR1 GTSNPN and CDR2 SVGIG (reference sequence). Losses at the gene ends were 7 bases for V and 3 bases for J; bases not matched to a gene: 6. CDR3 size: 14 residues. Patients were excluded for autoimmune disease history or systemic immunosuppression. This chain joins TRBV30 and TRBJ2-1; 10 bases are shared with TRBD2. The sequence derives from an adult with an advanced solid tumor such as melanoma, head and neck, liver or kidney cancer. The sequences come from CD4+ or CD8+ T cells sorted from blood, collected in a trial of the OX40 agonist ivuxolimab. The CDR3 sequence is CASFSGGVYNEQFF. In DNA, the CDR3 is TGTGCCTCCTTCAGCGGGGGGGTCTACAATGAGCAGTTCTTC.